Listed below are T cell receptor beta chains from one sample, sequenced in a study of blood T cell repertoires in COVID-19. Produced via immunoSEQ multiplex PCR; TCRdb's table is partial and in-frame only. The sample lists some 43,000 clones; about nine tenths were seen once. Material: peripheral blood. The receptors were sampled from a human donor in a cohort sampled during active COVID-19. Each CDR3 is given with its conserved first and last residue. Fields, in order: V gene, D gene, J gene, clone size, CDR3 protein, CDR3 DNA. The D gene is left open where the match is weak. The listing skips clone size in some rows; elsewhere it reads once, few, many or a size class.

v_call: TRBV7-7; d_call: TRBD2; j_call: TRBJ2-5; clone_size: once; cdr3_aa: CASSRTGTSGLETQYF; cdr3_nt: TGTGCTAGCAGTCGAACCGGGACTAGCGGATTGGAGACCCAGTACTTC
v_call: TRBV20-1; d_call: NA; j_call: TRBJ2-2; clone_size: NA; cdr3_aa: CSASDSGNTGELFF; cdr3_nt: TGCAGTGCTAGTGATTCAGGGAACACCGGGGAGCTGTTTTTT
v_call: TRBV7-2; d_call: TRBD2; j_call: TRBJ2-1; clone_size: few; cdr3_aa: CASSLRTSGRAKEQFF; cdr3_nt: TGTGCCAGCAGCCTTCGGACTAGCGGGAGGGCCAAAGAGCAGTTCTTC
v_call: TRBV19; d_call: NA; j_call: TRBJ2-5; clone_size: NA; cdr3_aa: CASSIVGLAGYQETQYF; cdr3_nt: TGTGCCAGTAGTATTGTAGGGCTAGCCGGATACCAAGAGACCCAGTACTTC
v_call: TRBV7-2; d_call: TRBD2; j_call: TRBJ2-7; clone_size: NA; cdr3_aa: CASSLLAGGPYEQYF; cdr3_nt: TGTGCCAGCAGCCTACTAGCGGGAGGGCCGTACGAGCAGTACTTC
v_call: TRBV7-8; d_call: NA; j_call: TRBJ2-3; clone_size: NA; cdr3_aa: CASSLAGAPTQYF; cdr3_nt: TGTGCCAGCAGCTTAGCGGGCGCGCCAACGCAGTATTTT
v_call: TRBV29-1; d_call: TRBD2; j_call: TRBJ2-1; clone_size: NA; cdr3_aa: CSVILIAGGFLRNEQFF; cdr3_nt: TGCAGCGTTATATTGATAGCGGGAGGGTTCCTACGCAATGAGCAGTTCTTC
v_call: TRBV5-4; d_call: NA; j_call: TRBJ2-5; clone_size: NA; cdr3_aa: CASSLTGSEETQYF; cdr3_nt: TGTGCCAGCAGCTTGACCGGGAGTGAAGAGACCCAGTACTTC
v_call: TRBV7-9; d_call: NA; j_call: TRBJ2-7; clone_size: NA; cdr3_aa: CASSLGGLLYEQYF; cdr3_nt: TGTGCCAGCAGCTTAGGGGGGCTCCTCTACGAGCAGTACTTC
v_call: TRBV5-4; d_call: TRBD2; j_call: TRBJ2-1; clone_size: few; cdr3_aa: CASSPGGLANNEQFF; cdr3_nt: TGTGCCAGCAGCCCTGGTGGACTAGCGAACAATGAGCAGTTCTTC
v_call: TRBV7-6; d_call: NA; j_call: TRBJ2-3; clone_size: NA; cdr3_aa: CASSLGSLSAGNTQYF; cdr3_nt: TGTGCCAGCAGCTTAGGGTCTCTTTCTGCAGGAAATACGCAGTATTTT
v_call: TRBV11-1; d_call: NA; j_call: TRBJ2-3; clone_size: NA; cdr3_aa: CASSLNQGSTDTQYF; cdr3_nt: TGTGCCAGCAGCTTAAACCAGGGCAGCACAGATACGCAGTATTTT
v_call: TRBV6-5; d_call: NA; j_call: TRBJ1-2; clone_size: NA; cdr3_aa: CASKGAGYGYTF; cdr3_nt: TGTGCCAGCAAGGGAGCTGGCTATGGCTACACCTTC
v_call: TRBV28; d_call: TRBD1; j_call: TRBJ1-5; clone_size: once; cdr3_aa: CASSIRTGKNQPQHF; cdr3_nt: TGTGCCAGCAGTATAAGGACAGGGAAGAATCAGCCCCAGCATTTT
v_call: TRBV3-1/TRBV3-2; d_call: NA; j_call: TRBJ2-3; clone_size: NA; cdr3_aa: CASSPTGDTQYF; cdr3_nt: TGTGCCAGCAGCCCAACAGGAGATACGCAGTATTTT
v_call: TRBV27; d_call: TRBD2; j_call: TRBJ2-7; clone_size: once; cdr3_aa: CASSFGRAYEQYF; cdr3_nt: TGTGCCAGCAGTTTCGGGAGGGCCTACGAGCAGTACTTC
v_call: TRBV4-1; d_call: TRBD1; j_call: TRBJ2-7; clone_size: few; cdr3_aa: CASSPRDSGYYEQYF; cdr3_nt: TGCGCCAGCAGCCCGAGGGACAGCGGATACTACGAGCAGTACTTC
v_call: TRBV27; d_call: NA; j_call: TRBJ2-2; clone_size: NA; cdr3_aa: CASSLEGAHGTGELFF; cdr3_nt: TGTGCCAGCAGTTTGGAGGGGGCGCACGGCACCGGGGAGCTGTTTTTT
v_call: TRBV28; d_call: TRBD1; j_call: TRBJ2-7; clone_size: NA; cdr3_aa: CASIPGTGGYEQYF; cdr3_nt: TGTGCCAGCATCCCCGGGACAGGGGGCTACGAGCAGTACTTC
v_call: TRBV27; d_call: NA; j_call: TRBJ2-5; clone_size: once; cdr3_aa: CASSWSVNYETQYF; cdr3_nt: TGTGCCAGCAGTTGGTCAGTTAATTACGAGACCCAGTACTTC
v_call: TRBV7-8; d_call: TRBD2; j_call: TRBJ2-5; clone_size: NA; cdr3_aa: CASSPSGETQYF; cdr3_nt: TGTGCCAGCAGCCCTAGCGGTGAGACCCAGTACTTC
v_call: TRBV28; d_call: TRBD1; j_call: TRBJ1-5; clone_size: NA; cdr3_aa: CASRNRGGPNQPQHF; cdr3_nt: TGTGCCAGCAGAAACAGGGGGGGACCAAATCAGCCCCAGCATTTT
v_call: TRBV28; d_call: TRBD2; j_call: TRBJ2-1; clone_size: NA; cdr3_aa: CASSFVLAGGLDNEQFF; cdr3_nt: TGTGCCAGCAGTTTCGTACTAGCGGGAGGGTTGGACAATGAGCAGTTCTTC
v_call: TRBV29-1; d_call: NA; j_call: TRBJ2-1; clone_size: NA; cdr3_aa: CSGIRHSYNEQFF; cdr3_nt: TGCAGCGGAATAAGACACTCCTACAATGAGCAGTTCTTC
v_call: TRBV15; d_call: TRBD1; j_call: TRBJ2-7; clone_size: NA; cdr3_aa: CATSKDRDPRYEQYF; cdr3_nt: TGTGCCACCAGCAAGGACAGGGACCCCCGATACGAGCAGTACTTC
v_call: TRBV6-6; d_call: NA; j_call: TRBJ1-3; clone_size: NA; cdr3_aa: CASSYQAGFGNTIYF; cdr3_nt: TGTGCCAGCAGTTATCAGGCAGGGTTTGGAAACACCATATATTTT
v_call: TRBV9; d_call: NA; j_call: TRBJ1-1; clone_size: NA; cdr3_aa: CASSVTRTNTEAFF; cdr3_nt: TGTGCCAGCAGCGTAACCAGAACGAACACTGAAGCTTTCTTT
v_call: TRBV5-6; d_call: NA; j_call: TRBJ2-7; clone_size: NA; cdr3_aa: CASSPGTQTYEQYF; cdr3_nt: TGTGCCAGCAGCCCGGGGACACAAACCTACGAGCAGTACTTC
v_call: TRBV25-1; d_call: NA; j_call: TRBJ2-7; clone_size: NA; cdr3_aa: CASSGNRSPYEQYF; cdr3_nt: TGTGCCAGCAGTGGCAACAGGAGTCCCTACGAGCAGTACTTC
v_call: TRBV28; d_call: NA; j_call: TRBJ1-1; clone_size: NA; cdr3_aa: CASSFLDLSEAFF; cdr3_nt: TGTGCCAGCAGTTTCCTGGACTTGAGTGAAGCTTTCTTT
v_call: TRBV27; d_call: NA; j_call: TRBJ1-2; clone_size: NA; cdr3_aa: CASSFRGNYGYTF; cdr3_nt: TGTGCCAGCAGTTTTAGGGGTAACTATGGCTACACCTTC
v_call: TRBV15; d_call: TRBD1; j_call: TRBJ2-7; clone_size: NA; cdr3_aa: CATSPLAGGEQYF; cdr3_nt: TGTGCCACCAGCCCCCTGGCAGGGGGCGAGCAGTACTTC
v_call: TRBV4-2; d_call: NA; j_call: TRBJ1-3; clone_size: NA; cdr3_aa: CASSQESGTPYQNTIYF; cdr3_nt: TGTGCCAGCAGCCAAGAGTCTGGGACTCCCTACCAAAACACCATATATTTT
v_call: TRBV14; d_call: NA; j_call: TRBJ2-3; clone_size: NA; cdr3_aa: CASSQDREAGTQYF; cdr3_nt: TGTGCCAGCAGCCAAGATCGAGAAGCGGGTACGCAGTATTTT
v_call: TRBV20-1; d_call: NA; j_call: TRBJ1-6; clone_size: NA; cdr3_aa: CSAYDWSVFHF; cdr3_nt: TGCAGTGCGTACGACTGGTCCGTTTTCCACTTT
v_call: TRBV5-1; d_call: NA; j_call: TRBJ2-7; clone_size: NA; cdr3_aa: CASSPPQNYEQYF; cdr3_nt: TGCGCCAGCAGCCCACCCCAGAACTACGAGCAGTACTTC
v_call: TRBV5-1; d_call: TRBD2; j_call: TRBJ2-2; clone_size: NA; cdr3_aa: CASSEGLAVFNTGELFF; cdr3_nt: TGCGCCAGCAGCGAGGGACTAGCGGTATTTAACACCGGGGAGCTGTTTTTT
v_call: TRBV5-5; d_call: TRBD2; j_call: TRBJ2-2; clone_size: NA; cdr3_aa: CASSLLPSGKTGELFF; cdr3_nt: TGTGCCAGCAGCTTATTGCCTAGCGGGAAGACCGGGGAGCTGTTTTTT
v_call: TRBV3-1/TRBV3-2; d_call: TRBD2; j_call: TRBJ2-7; clone_size: NA; cdr3_aa: CASSQVGSGNEQYF; cdr3_nt: TGTGCCAGCAGCCAAGTTGGGAGCGGGAACGAGCAGTACTTC
v_call: TRBV28; d_call: TRBD1; j_call: TRBJ1-5; clone_size: NA; cdr3_aa: CASMEQGAFQPQHF; cdr3_nt: TGTGCCAGCATGGAACAGGGGGCTTTTCAGCCCCAGCATTTT
v_call: TRBV7-3; d_call: TRBD1; j_call: TRBJ2-5; clone_size: NA; cdr3_aa: CASSLRGGTQETQYF; cdr3_nt: TGTGCCAGCAGCTTAAGAGGGGGCACTCAAGAGACCCAGTACTTC
v_call: TRBV29-1; d_call: NA; j_call: TRBJ2-3; clone_size: NA; cdr3_aa: CSVSQTVDTQYF; cdr3_nt: TGCAGCGTTTCCCAAACGGTGGATACGCAGTATTTT
v_call: TRBV6-5; d_call: NA; j_call: TRBJ2-5; clone_size: once; cdr3_aa: CASKGGREETQYF; cdr3_nt: TGTGCCAGCAAGGGGGGGAGGGAAGAGACCCAGTACTTC
v_call: TRBV19; d_call: TRBD2; j_call: TRBJ2-7; clone_size: NA; cdr3_aa: CATTAVGREGYEQYF; cdr3_nt: TGTGCCACCACTGCGGTGGGGCGGGAGGGCTACGAGCAGTACTTC
v_call: TRBV13; d_call: NA; j_call: TRBJ2-7; clone_size: NA; cdr3_aa: CASSPLGEDYEQYF; cdr3_nt: TGTGCCAGCAGCCCTCTAGGTGAGGATTACGAGCAGTACTTC
v_call: TRBV29-1; d_call: NA; j_call: TRBJ1-5; clone_size: NA; cdr3_aa: CSVGDGLLGNQPQHF; cdr3_nt: TGCAGCGTTGGCGATGGACTATTGGGCAATCAGCCCCAGCATTTT
v_call: TRBV24-1; d_call: TRBD1; j_call: TRBJ2-3; clone_size: NA; cdr3_aa: CATSDLPPTGGLADTQYF; cdr3_nt: TGTGCCACCAGTGATTTGCCTCCGACAGGGGGGTTGGCAGATACGCAGTATTTT
v_call: TRBV7-2; d_call: NA; j_call: TRBJ2-1; clone_size: NA; cdr3_aa: CASRGRPRDNEQFF; cdr3_nt: TGTGCCAGCAGGGGGAGACCAAGAGACAATGAGCAGTTCTTC
v_call: TRBV5-1; d_call: NA; j_call: TRBJ2-7; clone_size: NA; cdr3_aa: CASRLDTRAYEQYF; cdr3_nt: TGCGCCAGCAGACTGGACACCCGAGCCTACGAGCAGTACTTC
v_call: TRBV5-4; d_call: TRBD2; j_call: TRBJ2-2; clone_size: NA; cdr3_aa: CASSFYLAGRTGELFF; cdr3_nt: TGTGCCAGCAGCTTTTACCTAGCGGGACGGACCGGGGAGCTGTTTTTT
v_call: TRBV27; d_call: NA; j_call: TRBJ1-5; clone_size: NA; cdr3_aa: CASSRGGLSNQPQHF; cdr3_nt: TGTGCCAGCAGCCGCGGGGGGCTTAGCAATCAGCCCCAGCATTTT
v_call: TRBV5-6; d_call: NA; j_call: TRBJ1-3; clone_size: NA; cdr3_aa: CASSALVPGASSGNTIYF; cdr3_nt: TGTGCCAGCAGCGCTCTCGTGCCAGGGGCCAGCTCTGGAAACACCATATATTTT
v_call: TRBV28; d_call: NA; j_call: TRBJ2-7; clone_size: NA; cdr3_aa: CASSFLSGNSYEQYF; cdr3_nt: TGTGCCAGCAGTTTTCTTAGCGGAAACTCCTACGAGCAGTACTTC
v_call: TRBV27; d_call: TRBD2; j_call: TRBJ2-7; clone_size: NA; cdr3_aa: CASSLSTGDYSYEQYF; cdr3_nt: TGTGCCAGCAGTTTATCCACCGGGGACTACTCCTACGAGCAGTACTTC
v_call: TRBV6-5; d_call: TRBD1; j_call: TRBJ2-7; clone_size: NA; cdr3_aa: CASSQSWTGGGEQYF; cdr3_nt: TGTGCCAGCAGCCAATCCTGGACAGGGGGAGGCGAGCAGTACTTC
v_call: TRBV7-9; d_call: TRBD1; j_call: TRBJ1-6; clone_size: NA; cdr3_aa: CASSLGTGNYSPLHF; cdr3_nt: TGTGCCAGCAGCTTAGGGACAGGCAATTATTCACCCCTCCACTTT
v_call: TRBV11-2; d_call: NA; j_call: TRBJ2-3; clone_size: NA; cdr3_aa: CASSSTGSRADTQYF; cdr3_nt: TGTGCCAGCAGCTCGACAGGTTCTAGGGCAGATACGCAGTATTTT